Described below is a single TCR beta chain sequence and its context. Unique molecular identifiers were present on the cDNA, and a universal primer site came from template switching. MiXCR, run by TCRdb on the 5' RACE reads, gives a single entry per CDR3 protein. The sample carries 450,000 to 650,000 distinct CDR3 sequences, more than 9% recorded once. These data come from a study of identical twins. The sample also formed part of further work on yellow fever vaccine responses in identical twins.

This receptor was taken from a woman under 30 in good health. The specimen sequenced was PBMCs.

The DNA for the CDR3 is TGTGCCAGCAGCCATTTTAGCGGGAGGACAGATACGCAGTATTTT. Its protein is CASSHFSGRTDTQYF. The rearrangement uses TRBV14 and TRBJ2-3; 10 bases line up with TRBD2. CDR1 is SGHDN and CDR2 is FVKESK in the germline V gene. The CDR3 is 15 residues long. J was trimmed by 3 bases and V by 3 bases; bases with no gene match: 3.